Below are 32 T cell receptor beta chains sequenced from a single sample in a study of T cell responses to AZD1222 COVID-19 vaccine. Repertoires were generated with immunoSEQ multiplex PCR, while TCRdb's copy carries only in-frame clones and drops some. The data contain 110,000 or so clones, around 83% of them singletons. The sample here was peripheral blood, taken 28 days after the second AZD1222 dose. Receptor source: an adult who received the AZD1222 COVID-19 vaccine.

CDR3 sequence: CASSFEGGPTSPYGYTF. The DNA of the CDR3 is TGTGCCAGCAGCTTCGAAGGTGGGCCTACCTCTCCCTATGGCTACACCTTC. The chain uses TRBV7-8 and TRBJ1-2; the D is unclear. The CDR3 sequence is 17 residues long. V lost 3 bases to trimming and J lost 4 bases, with 21 bases between them. Germline V gene data show CDR1 as SGHVS and CDR2 as FQNEAQ.

This rearrangement joins TRBV5-1 to TRBJ1-6; 7 bases align to TRBD1. The junction had 6 bases not matched to a gene; V was cut back by 1 base and J by 8 bases. CDR1 is SGHRS and CDR2 is YFSETQ in the germline V gene. The CDR3 totals 15 residues. The CDR3 reads CASSLSQGVDSPLHF. For the CDR3, the DNA is TGCGCCAGCAGCTTGTCCCAGGGGGTGGATTCACCCCTCCACTTT.

The J gene is TRBJ2-5, the V gene TRBV12-3 or TRBV12-4; D perhaps matches TRBD1 (6 bases). Trimming left V 6 bases short and J 4 bases short, with 12 bases between. This CDR3 has 13 amino acids. CDR3 sequence: CASRSGERETQYF. The CDR3 nucleotides are TGTGCCAGCAGGTCAGGGGAGAGAGAGACCCAGTACTTC.

The CDR3 region is CSAVGEGNTEAFF. Here the CDR3 DNA reads TGCAGCGCCGTAGGTGAAGGGAACACTGAAGCTTTCTTT. J is TRBJ1-1 and V is TRBV29-1; D gene unclear. V was clipped by 7 bases and J by 1 base, with 13 bases between them. The CDR3 sequence is 13 residues long. Germline CDR1 is SQVTM and CDR2 is ANQGSEA.

The chain combines TRBV27 with TRBJ1-2; tentative D call: TRBD1 (5 bases). This CDR3 contains 15 residues. Germline CDR1 reads MNHEY; CDR2 reads SMNVEV (reference sequence). Between the trimmed V and J ends, which lost 5 bases and 4 bases, there was a span of 17 bases. The CDR3 DNA follows: TGTGCCAGCAGTCCCGGGACCTATATGTTCTATGGCTACACCTTC. This translates into CASSPGTYMFYGYTF.

This chain uses TRBV19 with TRBJ1-1; D call uncertain. V lost 6 bases and J lost 6, with 14 bases in between. The CDR3 contains 13 residues. Germline CDR1 and CDR2: LNHDA and SQIVND (reference sequence). Here the CDR3 DNA reads TGTGCCAGTAGCAGACCCTCCGGGGCTGAAGCTTTCTTT. Translated, it gives CASSRPSGAEAFF.

The chain has TRBV4-1 and TRBJ2-5; TRBD1 aligns across 8 bases. With V trimmed by 1 base and J by 5 bases, 3 bases remained unmatched. Germline CDR1 is MGHRA and CDR2 is YSYEKL. This CDR3 is built from 14 residues. CDR3 sequence: CASSQGQGAETQYF. In DNA, the CDR3 is TGCGCCAGCAGCCAAGGTCAGGGGGCTGAGACCCAGTACTTC.

This clone was observed a single time. CDR3 sequence (DNA): TGCAGTGCTAGAGGGGGTGAGCAGTTCTTC. Translated, it gives CSARGGEQFF. This chain connects TRBV20-1 to TRBJ2-1, with D hard to call. CDR1 and CDR2 from the germline V gene are DFQATT and SNEGSKA (reference sequence). The CDR3 covers 10 residues. V lost 1 base, J lost 9 bases, and 4 bases lay in between.

The V and J genes are TRBV4-1 and TRBJ2-5; TRBD2 agrees at 7 bases. The trim removed 5 bases at V and 5 bases at J, leaving 17 bases unmatched. Germline CDR1 is MGHRA and CDR2 is YSYEKL. CDR3 length: 17 amino acids. The CDR3 here is CASSSLVQRDPGETQYF. CDR3 nucleotide sequence: TGCGCCAGCAGCTCCCTGGTCCAGCGGGACCCGGGGGAGACCCAGTACTTC.

This clone was counted ten times or more. V usage is TRBV19 and J usage is TRBJ2-2; D not resolved. In germline, CDR1 is LNHDA, CDR2 SQIVND (reference sequence). Trimming pared 0 bases from V and 6 bases from J, leaving 8 bases between. CDR3 size: 14 residues. This CDR3 is CASSIDISAGELFF. The CDR3 coding sequence is TGTGCCAGTAGTATAGATATCTCAGCCGGGGAGCTGTTTTTT.

V and J are TRBV15 and TRBJ1-4; D unresolved. V dropped 0 bases and J dropped 0 bases, with 17 bases sitting between them. This CDR3 contains 19 residues. Germline assignment: CDR1 LNHNV and CDR2 YYDKDF (reference sequence). CDR3 protein: CATSRDLSPGFATNEKLFF. CDR3 bases: TGTGCCACCAGCAGAGATCTATCGCCAGGATTTGCAACTAATGAAAAACTGTTTTTT.

The chain uses TRBV11-2 and TRBJ1-3, with D hard to call. The CDR3 totals 13 residues. The V end lost 0 bases, the J end lost 6 bases, and 6 bases lay between the germline ends. CDR1 and CDR2 from the germline V gene are SGHAT and FQNNGV. The CDR3 nucleotides are TGTGCCAGCAGCTTAGATAGGGCAAACACCATATATTTT. Its translation: CASSLDRANTIYF.

As regards this clone: The identical CDR3 is also encoded by other nucleotide sequences in the sample. The chain has TRBV20-1 and TRBJ2-7; D is unresolved. The ends were cut back, 7 bases at V and 4 bases at J, with 11 bases in the middle. Germline V gene sequence: CDR1 DFQATT, CDR2 SNEGSKA (reference sequence). The CDR3 is made up of 11 amino acids. CDR3 in amino acids: CSVTDSYEQYF. DNA of the CDR3: TGCAGTGTTACCGACTCGTACGAGCAGTACTTC.

This sequence joins TRBV6-6 and TRBJ1-2; the match to TRBD1 covers 7 bases. Germline V lookup: CDR1 MNHNY, CDR2 SVGAGI (reference sequence). This CDR3 contains 14 residues. Trimming removed 4 bases from V and 2 bases from J; junction bases left unmatched: 4. The CDR3 nucleotides are TGTGCCAGCAGTTCCAGACAGGGAAACTATGGCTACACCTTC. Amino acid sequence: CASSSRQGNYGYTF.

This sequence joins TRBV6-5 and TRBJ2-6; no clear D gene. V lost 8 bases to trimming and J lost 0 bases, with 5 bases between them. The CDR3 runs to 13 residues. Germline CDR1 MNHEY, CDR2 SVGAGI. CDR3 protein: CASGISGANVLTF. CDR3 coding DNA: TGTGCCAGCGGGATCTCTGGGGCCAACGTCCTGACTTTC.

The chain has TRBV2 and TRBJ2-7; 8 bases match TRBD1. Germline assignment: CDR1 SNHLY and CDR2 FYNNEI. Losses at the gene ends were 9 bases for V and 6 bases for J; bases not matched to a gene: 10. This CDR3 region has 13 residues. CDR3 in amino acids: CASKLQGAGEQYF. For the CDR3, the DNA is TGTGCCAGTAAGCTGCAGGGGGCGGGCGAGCAGTACTTC.

The CDR3 here is CASSKGSYRSYNEQFF. The CDR3 DNA reads TGTGCCAGCAGCAAAGGGAGTTATCGCTCCTACAATGAGCAGTTCTTC. The chain has TRBV11-2 and TRBJ2-1; possible D gene TRBD2, 5 bases. V was pared by 5 bases and J by 0 bases, with 14 bases between. The CDR3 runs 16 residues. Germline V lookup: CDR1 SGHAT, CDR2 FQNNGV.

With respect to this clone: An end of the junction does not agree with germline; a read error may underlie this. The rearrangement joins TRBV5-1 to TRBJ1-4; no clear D. CDR1 SGHRS and CDR2 YFSETQ come from the germline V gene. The CDR3 contains 13 residues. The CDR3 sequence is CASTQDDTISRPF. The CDR3 DNA reads TGCGCCAGCACTCAAGATGACACGATCAGCCGTCCTTTT. Full variable domain (rest looked up from reference TRBV5-1 and TRBJ1-4): KAGVTQTPRYLIKTRGQQVTLSCSPISGHRSVSWYQQTPGQGLQFLFEYFSETQRNKGNFPGRFSGRQFSNSRSEMNVSTLELGDSALYLCASTQDDTISRPFGSGTQLSVL.

This clone came up a few times. The rearrangement joins TRBV29-1 to TRBJ1-1; 7 nucleotides agree with TRBD1. The CDR3 consists of 13 residues. Trimming at V came to 8 bases and at J to 1 base, leaving 7 bases not matched to a gene. Germline CDR1 and CDR2: SQVTM and ANQGSEA. The CDR3 sequence: CSFSRGGNTEAFF. The CDR3 DNA is TGCAGCTTCAGCAGGGGGGGGAACACTGAAGCTTTCTTT. Using reference TRBV29-1 and TRBJ1-1 for the parts outside the CDR3, the full variable domain is SAVISQKPSRDICQRGTSLTIQCQVDSQVTMMFWYRQQPGQSLTLIATANQGSEATYESGFVIDKFPISRPNLTFSTLTVSNMSPEDSSIYLCSFSRGGNTEAFFGQGTRLTVV.

The genes are TRBV19 and TRBJ1-2; D is unclear. CDR3 length: 13 amino acids. CDR1 is LNHDA and CDR2 is SQIVND in the germline V gene (reference sequence). V lost 5 bases, J lost 5 bases, and 12 bases lay in between. Here the CDR3 DNA reads TGTGCCAGTAGTCCAGTACCGGAGTATGGCTACACCTTC. This gives the protein CASSPVPEYGYTF.

The chain joins TRBV6-1 to TRBJ2-3, with TRBD2 identical over 7 bases. The V gene's germline CDR1 is MNHNS and CDR2 SASEGT. V trimming: 1 base; J trimming: 0 bases; junction bases outside the gene matches: 1. This CDR3 is built from 15 residues. This chain's CDR3 is CASSEDGGSTDTQYF. Written as DNA, the CDR3 is TGTGCCAGCAGTGAAGACGGGGGGAGCACAGATACGCAGTATTTT.

The rearrangement joins TRBV6-2 or TRBV6-3 to TRBJ1-5; D unclear. This CDR3 comprises 14 residues. The germline V gene encodes CDR1 MNHEY and CDR2 SVGEGT. V was pared by 4 bases and J by 9 bases, with 16 bases between. This chain's CDR3 is CASSSNSAGRPQHF. The CDR3 DNA reads as TGTGCCAGCAGTTCCAACTCGGCCGGTCGGCCCCAGCATTTT.

As regards this clone: The same CDR3 can be traced to other DNA sequences in this sample. The rearrangement joins TRBV6-5 to TRBJ1-4; D gene unclear. Germline V gene sequence: CDR1 MNHEY, CDR2 SVGAGI. V gave up 6 bases and J gave up 0 bases, with 8 bases separating them. The CDR3 runs 14 residues. CDR3 DNA: TGTGCCAGCAGCCGCACCCCAACTAATGAAAAACTGTTTTTT. Its protein is CASSRTPTNEKLFF.

The V call is TRBV12-3 or TRBV12-4, the J call TRBJ1-3; D not resolved. CDR3 length equals 13 residues. Deletions cut 5 bases from V and 0 bases from J, with 5 bases between. The CDR3 coding sequence is TGTGCCAGCAGTGACTTCTCTGGAAACACCATATATTTT. Amino acids: CASSDFSGNTIYF.

This chain's CDR3 is CASSLLAEAPKNIQYF. CDR3 bases: TGTGCCAGCAGCCTCTTAGCGGAGGCTCCCAAAAACATTCAGTACTTC. The chain is built from TRBV7-2 and TRBJ2-4, with D possibly being TRBD2 (6 bases). Germline V gene data show CDR1 as SGHTA and CDR2 as FQGNSA. V lost 5 bases and J lost 2, with 16 bases in between. The CDR3 has 16 residues.

V usage is TRBV6-5 and J usage is TRBJ1-6; D gene ambiguous. The CDR3 loop spans 14 amino acids. Trimming stripped 5 bases from V and 7 bases from J, with 12 bases between. From germline, CDR1 is MNHEY and CDR2 SVGAGI. This CDR3 is CASSLRTENSPLHF. The CDR3 region has the DNA TGTGCCAGCAGTCTCCGGACGGAGAATTCACCCCTCCACTTT.

This rearrangement joins TRBV6-6 to TRBJ1-2, with 9 nucleotides matching TRBD1. V lost 2 bases to trimming and J lost 1 base; unmatched junction nucleotides: 2. Germline CDR1 MNHNY, CDR2 SVGAGI (reference sequence). The CDR3 runs to 15 residues. CDR3 nucleotide sequence: TGTGCCAGCAGTTACGGACAGGGGCGTAACTATGGCTACACCTTC. Amino acid sequence: CASSYGQGRNYGYTF.

The V and J genes are TRBV10-3 and TRBJ1-5; unclear D gene. Between the trimmed V and J ends, which lost 6 bases and 4 bases, there was a span of 19 bases. This CDR3 is built from 16 residues. The germline V gene has CDR1 ENHRY and CDR2 SYGVKD. The CDR3 here is CAISQEYLGINQPQHF. In DNA, the CDR3 is TGTGCCATCAGCCAGGAATATCTTGGGATAAATCAGCCCCAGCATTTT.

The chain has TRBV4-1 and TRBJ2-3; 10 nucleotides match TRBD2. The V and J ends lost 4 bases and 6 bases, in that order; junction bases with no gene match: 10. Germline V CDR1 and CDR2: MGHRA, YSYEKL. CDR3 length: 16 amino acids. The CDR3 spells CASSPYQRGGLDTQYF. In DNA form, the CDR3 reads TGCGCCAGCAGCCCATATCAGCGGGGGGGCCTCGATACGCAGTATTTT.

The chain carries TRBV19 and TRBJ2-7; D call uncertain. Trimming removed 4 bases from V and 4 bases from J, with 5 bases in between. The CDR3 consists of 11 residues. The germline V gene encodes CDR1 LNHDA and CDR2 SQIVND (reference sequence). The CDR3 DNA is TGTGCCAGTAGTACGGCATACGAGCAGTACTTC. Translating it yields CASSTAYEQYF.

CDR3 in DNA: TGCGCCAGCAGCCAAACCTTATACGAGCAGTACTTC. Amino acid sequence: CASSQTLYEQYF. This chain links TRBV4-1 with TRBJ2-7, with D unresolved. Trimming stripped 2 bases from V and 4 bases from J, with 6 bases between. The CDR3 totals 12 residues. Germline loops: CDR1 MGHRA, CDR2 YSYEKL.

V and J are TRBV7-9 and TRBJ1-4, with a possible D match to TRBD1 (6 bases). Trimming took 5 bases from V and 6 from J, leaving 19 bases between them. The germline CDR1 and CDR2 sequences are SEHNR and FQNEAQ (reference sequence). The CDR3 loop spans 16 amino acids. The DNA for the CDR3 is TGTGCCAGCAGCCCCCGGGCGGGGGGCTCAGATGAAAAACTGTTTTTT. This codes for CASSPRAGGSDEKLFF.